The next 18 T cell receptor beta chains were all read from a single sample in a study of OX40 agonist ivuxolimab in advanced cancers. The protocol was immunoSEQ multiplex PCR, while the TCRdb copy is restricted to in-frame clones and leaves out a portion. The sample yields 55,000 to 70,000 clones, 80% seen once. The sample was CD4+ or CD8+ T cells sorted from blood, taken in a trial of the OX40 agonist ivuxolimab. The receptor source for this set is an adult with an advanced solid tumor such as melanoma, head and neck, liver or kidney cancer.

The chain links TRBV6-5 to TRBJ2-7; weak D call: TRBD2 (5 bases). Trimming pared 5 bases from V and 2 bases from J, leaving 10 bases between. This CDR3 region has 13 residues. CDR1 MNHEY and CDR2 SVGAGI come from the germline V gene. The CDR3 reads CASSTSGPYEQYF. In DNA form, the CDR3 reads TGTGCCAGCAGTACCAGCGGCCCCTACGAGCAGTACTTC.

The chain couples TRBV19 to TRBJ1-1; D is perhaps TRBD1 (5 bases). V shed 5 bases and J shed 7 bases, with 17 bases lying between them. CDR3 length: 14 residues. Germline CDR1 and CDR2: LNHDA and SQIVND (reference sequence). Here the CDR3 reads CASSPRGGLGEAFF. The CDR3 DNA follows: TGTGCCAGTAGTCCACGCGGGGGATTGGGTGAAGCTTTCTTT.

The chain has TRBV9 and TRBJ2-7; possibly TRBD1 or TRBD2 for D (5 bases each). Trimming pared 6 bases from V and 6 bases from J, leaving 16 bases between. The germline CDR1 and CDR2 sequences are SGDLS and YYNGEE. The CDR3 runs 13 residues. CDR3 DNA: TGTGCCAGCAACCGCGAGGAGAGGGGCGAGCAGTACTTC. It is translated as CASNREERGEQYF.

The chain couples TRBV5-8 to TRBJ1-1; D call uncertain. CDR3 size: 14 residues. The V gene lost 4 bases and the J gene lost 1 base, with 11 bases spanning the gap. Germline lookup yields CDR1 SGHTS and CDR2 YDEGEE. CDR3 nucleotide sequence: TGTGCCAGCAGCAACCTATTTCGGAACACTGAAGCTTTCTTT. It yields the protein CASSNLFRNTEAFF.

The CDR3 reads CVRSLWVDTYGYTF. The CDR3, as DNA: TGTGTCAGAAGCTTATGGGTCGATACCTATGGCTACACCTTC. The chain employs TRBV7-5 and TRBJ1-2. TRBV7-5 is given as a pseudogene. This CDR3 has 14 residues.

The chain has TRBV5-8 and TRBJ1-5; D is undetermined. Trimming stripped 4 bases from V and 2 bases from J, with 10 bases between. This CDR3 contains 14 residues. Germline V gene data show CDR1 as SGHTS and CDR2 as YDEGEE. CDR3 residues: CASSTTEGNQPQHF. In DNA form, the CDR3 reads TGTGCCAGCAGCACGACCGAAGGCAATCAGCCCCAGCATTTT.

The V and J genes are TRBV5-1 and TRBJ2-3, with 9 bases that match TRBD1. CDR1 SGHRS and CDR2 YFSETQ come from the germline V gene. The CDR3 has 14 amino acids. J was trimmed by 5 bases and V by 3 bases; bases with no gene match: 4. The CDR3 loop reads CASSSGQGIDTQYF. CDR3 in DNA: TGCGCCAGCAGCTCCGGACAGGGGATAGATACGCAGTATTTT.

The rearrangement uses TRBV2 and TRBJ1-6; the match to TRBD1 covers 8 bases. V was clipped by 2 bases and J by 10 bases; unmatched bases: 4. The CDR3 is 14 amino acids. From germline, CDR1 is SNHLY and CDR2 FYNNEI. Here the CDR3 DNA reads TGTGCCAGCAGTGAATCAGGGGGCCAATCACCCCTCCACTTT. The encoded protein is CASSESGGQSPLHF.

The chain carries TRBV5-1 and TRBJ1-6; unclear D gene. Germline V CDR1 and CDR2: SGHRS, YFSETQ. Trimming took off 2 bases at V and 8 bases at J, with 11 bases between the two ends. The CDR3 runs to 14 residues. The DNA of the CDR3 is TGCGCCAGCAGCTTACAAGGAACGGATTCACCCCTCCACTTT. It yields the protein CASSLQGTDSPLHF.

The chain combines TRBV19 with TRBJ1-5, with 10 bases identical to TRBD1. The CDR3 is made up of 17 amino acids. The V segment lost 6 bases and the J segment 1 base; nucleotides outside the gene matches: 9. CDR1 is LNHDA, CDR2 SQIVND, per germline (reference sequence). The DNA of the CDR3 is TGTGCCAGTAGCCCTCGTCCGGGACAGGGGAGCAATCAGCCCCAGCATTTT. Residues: CASSPRPGQGSNQPQHF.

CDR3 in DNA: TGTGCCAGCAGCCCCGACAGGGGATATCCGGAGACCCAGTACTTC. Translating gives CASSPDRGYPETQYF. This chain links TRBV7-9 with TRBJ2-5; 8 nucleotides match TRBD1. Germline CDR1 and CDR2: SEHNR and FQNEAQ (reference sequence). The V and J ends lost 5 bases and 5 bases, in that order; junction bases with no gene match: 10. CDR3 size: 15 residues.

V gene TRBV10-2 combines with J gene TRBJ1-2; 9 bases map to TRBD1. The junction had 11 bases not matched to a gene; V was cut back by 9 bases and J by 3 bases. Germline CDR1 reads WSHSY; CDR2 reads SAAADI. The CDR3 runs to 15 residues. The CDR3 sequence is CASTGTGLDDYGYTF. In DNA, the CDR3 is TGCGCCAGTACCGGGACAGGGCTGGATGACTATGGCTACACCTTC.

The chain has TRBV6-5 and TRBJ2-3; D gene unclear. The germline gives CDR1 MNHEY, CDR2 SVGAGI. The CDR3 is 12 residues long. Between the trimmed V and J ends, which lost 2 bases and 4 bases, there was a span of 4 bases. For the CDR3, the DNA is TGTGCCAGCAGTTACGTATCAGATACGCAGTATTTT. It yields the protein CASSYVSDTQYF.

The chain carries TRBV4-2 and TRBJ1-2, with D maybe TRBD1 (5 bases). The germline V gene encodes CDR1 LGHNA and CDR2 YNFKEQ. The CDR3 sequence is 16 residues long. The V gene lost 0 bases and the J gene lost 1 base, with 12 bases spanning the gap. As DNA, the CDR3 is TGTGCCAGCAGCCAAGATCTAGGGACTGTTAACTATGGCTACACCTTC. It yields the protein CASSQDLGTVNYGYTF.

The chain uses TRBV6-6 and TRBJ2-5; D may be TRBD1 or TRBD2 (5 bases each). The CDR3 is made up of 13 amino acids. V dropped 0 bases and J dropped 5 bases, with 7 bases sitting between them. The V gene's germline CDR1 is MNHNY and CDR2 SVGAGI (reference sequence). The CDR3 DNA is TGTGCCAGCAGTTACTCAGGGGAGGAGACCCAGTACTTC. This gives the protein CASSYSGEETQYF.

This clone was found a few times. The rearrangement links TRBV27 to TRBJ2-4, with D possibly called TRBD1 or TRBD2 (5 bases each). The CDR3 consists of 14 residues. From germline, CDR1 is MNHEY and CDR2 SMNVEV (reference sequence). Trimming stripped 1 base from V and 9 bases from J, with 13 bases between. CDR3 loop: CASSLWGFGAIQYF. CDR3 DNA: TGTGCCAGCAGTTTATGGGGGTTCGGTGCCATTCAGTACTTC.

The chain carries TRBV9 and TRBJ1-1; D uncertain. V shed 0 bases and J shed 0 bases, with 6 bases lying between them. CDR3 length: 14 residues. The V gene's germline CDR1 is SGDLS and CDR2 YYNGEE. The CDR3 DNA is TGTGCCAGCAGCGTAGCAGTGATGAACACTGAAGCTTTCTTT. Encoded protein: CASSVAVMNTEAFF.

The chain employs TRBV5-1 and TRBJ2-7; TRBD2 might be the D (7 bases). Germline V gene data show CDR1 as SGHRS and CDR2 as YFSETQ. Trimming left V 0 bases short and J 0 bases short, with 10 bases between. This CDR3 spans 15 amino acids. The CDR3 DNA is TGCGCCAGCAGCTTGGGAGGGGGGGTCTCCTACGAGCAGTACTTC. Residues: CASSLGGGVSYEQYF.